The 27 T cell receptor beta chains listed next were all sequenced from one sample in a study of patients and donors after allogeneic stem cell transplantation. TCRdb reanalysed the RT-PCR reads using MiXCR and keeps one entry per CDR3 protein. The data hold hundreds of thousands of distinct CDR3 sequences, with roughly an eighth observed a single time. Sequenced: blood, either unsorted or a sorted T cell fraction (not recorded which). The origin of the receptors is a human donor who was either an allogeneic HSCT recipient or a stem cell or donor lymphocyte infusion donor (not recorded which). It is not recorded whose cells these are; they may come from a transplant donor.

The rearrangement links TRBV7-2 to TRBJ2-5; 9 positions agree with TRBD2. V was clipped by 6 bases and J by 5 bases; unmatched bases: 10. Germline V gives CDR1 SGHTA, CDR2 FQGNSA. The CDR3 loop spans 15 amino acids. CDR3 sequence (DNA): TGTGCCAGCAGTCGACCCGGGACTAGCAAGGAGACCCAGTACTTC. Its translation: CASSRPGTSKETQYF.

This clonotype was seen a handful of times. The rearrangement links TRBV6-1 to TRBJ1-2; TRBD1 might be the D (5 bases). In germline, CDR1 is MNHNS, CDR2 SASEGT. The V gene lost 1 base and the J gene lost 4 bases, with 7 bases spanning the gap. This CDR3 has 13 residues. DNA for the CDR3: TGTGCCAGCAGTGAAGACGGGGGCTATGGCTACACCTTC. Translated, it gives CASSEDGGYGYTF.

In this sample, this clonotype turned up a few times. The rearrangement links TRBV12-5 to TRBJ2-1, with TRBD2 matching over 8 bases. The CDR3 spans 14 residues. Germline CDR1 reads LGHNT; CDR2 reads FRNRAP. Trimming took 4 bases from V and 9 from J; bases not matched to a gene: 8. The CDR3 loop reads CASGSINGGGEQFF. The DNA of the CDR3 is TGTGCTAGTGGTTCCATTAACGGGGGGGGTGAGCAGTTCTTC.

The table lists this clonotype with many counts. The CDR3 sequence: CATSVSGRTDTQYF. The CDR3 DNA sequence: TGTGCCACCAGTGTATCAGGGCGCACAGATACGCAGTATTTT. The rearrangement joins TRBV24-1 to TRBJ2-3, with a weak D call TRBD1 (5 bases). The CDR3 sequence is 14 residues long. Germline loops: CDR1 KGHDR, CDR2 SFDVKD. Trimming left V 5 bases short and J 1 base short, with 9 bases between.

The chain joins TRBV3-1 to TRBJ1-1, with D uncertain. V was pared by 1 base and J by 0 bases, with 9 bases between. Germline CDR1 and CDR2: LGHDT and YNNKEL (reference sequence). CDR3 length: 15 amino acids. As DNA, the CDR3 is TGTGCCAGCAGCCAAGCGGCGGGGATGAACACTGAAGCTTTCTTT. Amino acids: CASSQAAGMNTEAFF.

Only a few counts were recorded for this clonotype. The rearrangement joins TRBV20-1 to TRBJ1-1; 7 nucleotides agree with TRBD1. This CDR3 is built from 16 residues. The J segment lost 1 base and the V segment lost 0 bases, leaving 8 bases of the junction unmatched. Per the germline V gene, CDR1 is DFQATT and CDR2 is SNEGSKA (reference sequence). CDR3: CSARDDQTGSNTEAFF. Written as DNA, the CDR3 is TGCAGTGCTAGAGATGACCAGACAGGGTCGAACACTGAAGCTTTCTTT.

The chain couples TRBV20-1 to TRBJ1-4; D is unresolved. The CDR3 has 11 amino acids. Germline CDR1 reads DFQATT; CDR2 reads SNEGSKA (reference sequence). Trimming stripped 5 bases from V and 7 bases from J, with 8 bases between. Here the CDR3 reads CSAYRSEKLFF. The CDR3 DNA reads as TGCAGTGCTTATCGGAGTGAAAAACTGTTTTTT.

This clonotype was recorded a few times. The rearrangement links TRBV12-3 or TRBV12-4 to TRBJ2-1, with 11 bases that match TRBD2. The CDR3 sequence is 16 residues long. V shed 6 bases and J 12 bases; nucleotides not matched to a gene: 16. CDR3 bases: TGTGCCAGCAGCACCCCCCGATCTAGCGGGAGGCCAGTGCAGTTCTTC. Translating gives CASSTPRSSGRPVQFF.

This clonotype occurred many times. The chain uses TRBV6-6 and TRBJ2-2; D gene uncertain. V lost 5 bases and J 8 bases, leaving 9 bases between the germline ends. The V gene's germline CDR1 is MNHNY and CDR2 SVGAGI (reference sequence). The CDR3 length is 12 residues. The CDR3 sequence: CASSIAPGELFF. The CDR3 nucleotides are TGTGCCAGCAGTATCGCCCCTGGGGAGCTGTTTTTT.

This clonotype was counted at least ten times. The V call is TRBV29-1, the J call TRBJ2-1; D is possibly TRBD1 (6 bases). This CDR3 is built from 13 residues. The germline V gene encodes CDR1 SQVTM and CDR2 ANQGSEA. Trimming stripped 8 bases from V and 10 bases from J, with 21 bases between. CDR3 sequence reads: CSFTFTGSGEQFF. The DNA of the CDR3 is TGCAGCTTTACTTTCACAGGGTCCGGGGAGCAGTTCTTC.

This clonotype was counted a few times. An end of the junction differs from the germline gene, which may be a read error. The V gene is TRBV11-2, the J gene TRBJ2-6; TRBD1 might be the D (5 bases). Germline V gene data show CDR1 as SGHAT and CDR2 as FQNNGV. The CDR3 spans 15 residues. CDR3 amino acids: CASNLYRSGANVLTF. CDR3 DNA: TGTGCCAGCAACTTATACAGGAGTGGGGCCAACGTCCTGACTTTC.

V usage is TRBV7-6 and J usage is TRBJ2-5; 10 bases map to TRBD1. Trimming removed 1 base from V and 2 bases from J; junction bases left unmatched: 4. Per the germline V gene, CDR1 is SGHVS and CDR2 is FNYEAQ. CDR3 size: 16 residues. CDR3 region: CASSLGGQGSQETQYF. The CDR3 region has the DNA TGTGCCAGCAGCTTAGGGGGACAGGGGTCACAAGAGACCCAGTACTTC.

V is TRBV20-1 and J is TRBJ2-3; 7 bases map to TRBD2. The CDR3 has 13 amino acids. Germline V gene data show CDR1 as DFQATT and CDR2 as SNEGSKA (reference sequence). With V trimmed by 7 bases and J by 4 bases, 8 bases remained unmatched. CDR3 in amino acids: CSGWASGPDTQYF. The CDR3 DNA is TGCAGTGGATGGGCTAGCGGCCCAGATACGCAGTATTTT.

This clonotype occurred many times. The chain has TRBV5-1 and TRBJ1-2, with 9 bases identical to TRBD1. The CDR3 extends over 15 amino acids. Germline values: CDR1 SGHRS, CDR2 YFSETQ. The J segment lost 7 bases and the V segment lost 4 bases, leaving 11 bases of the junction unmatched. The DNA of the CDR3 is TGCGCCAGCAGCGAACCGACAGGGGGACTCTCTGGCTACACCTTC. Translation gives CASSEPTGGLSGYTF.

This clonotype was seen a few times. The chain carries TRBV5-6 and TRBJ1-2; D ambiguous. The CDR3 extends over 14 amino acids. Germline V lookup: CDR1 SGHDT, CDR2 YYEEEE. V lost 0 bases and J lost 8, with 14 bases in between. CDR3 sequence reads: CASSLGRWMGGYTF. CDR3 sequence (DNA): TGTGCCAGCAGCTTGGGACGGTGGATGGGGGGCTACACCTTC.

This clonotype has a handful of counts. V usage is TRBV20-1 and J usage is TRBJ1-2; TRBD1 matches at 7 bases. CDR3 length equals 17 residues. Per the germline V gene, CDR1 is DFQATT and CDR2 is SNEGSKA (reference sequence). The J segment lost 5 bases and the V segment lost 0 bases, leaving 15 bases of the junction unmatched. The CDR3 DNA is TGCAGTGCTAGAGATCAGGGGGGGTCAAAGCAAAAATATGGCTACACCTTC. Amino acids: CSARDQGGSKQKYGYTF.

This clonotype has at least ten counts. V gene TRBV5-6 combines with J gene TRBJ2-5; D is possibly TRBD2 (6 bases). CDR3 length: 15 residues. CDR1 and CDR2 (germline): SGHDT, YYEEEE. Trimming cost V 1 base and J 2 bases, with 12 bases left between them. The CDR3 protein is CASSLTGRGQETQYF. The CDR3 nucleotides read TGTGCCAGCAGCTTGACCGGGAGAGGACAAGAGACCCAGTACTTC.

This clonotype occurred many times. The rearrangement uses TRBV20-1 and TRBJ1-1, with TRBD1 matching over 8 bases. Germline lookup yields CDR1 DFQATT and CDR2 SNEGSKA (reference sequence). The CDR3 runs to 16 residues. V lost 1 base and J lost 0; bases outside the gene matches: 7. The CDR3 spells CSARVDRASMNTEAFF. The CDR3 DNA is TGCAGTGCTAGAGTGGACAGGGCCTCCATGAACACTGAAGCTTTCTTT.

The V call is TRBV6-5, the J call TRBJ2-5, with D possibly TRBD1 on 5 matching bases. Germline CDR1 reads MNHEY; CDR2 reads SVGAGI. Trimming left V 0 bases short and J 5 bases short, with 16 bases between. CDR3 length equals 16 residues. Here the CDR3 reads CASSYSSGQGGETQYF. The DNA of the CDR3 is TGTGCCAGCAGTTACTCCTCCGGGCAGGGTGGCGAGACCCAGTACTTC.

This clonotype has only a few counts. The V and J genes are TRBV24-1 and TRBJ2-3; the match to TRBD1 covers 9 bases. This CDR3 is 16 amino acids long. V lost 3 bases to trimming and J lost 6 bases; unmatched junction nucleotides: 9. CDR1 and CDR2 (germline): KGHDR, SFDVKD. The CDR3 is CATSDPDRGSRDTQYF. The DNA for the CDR3 is TGTGCCACCAGTGATCCGGACAGGGGAAGCCGTGATACGCAGTATTTT.

The genes are TRBV6-1 and TRBJ1-3, with D possibly matching TRBD1 (5 bases). The V and J ends lost 7 bases and 0 bases respectively, with 10 bases between them. The CDR3 is made up of 14 amino acids. CDR1 and CDR2 from the germline V gene are MNHNS and SASEGT. This CDR3 reads CASITGYSGNTIYF. The CDR3 nucleotides read TGTGCCAGCATTACAGGATACTCTGGAAACACCATATATTTT.

This clonotype came up a few times. CDR3 sequence reads: CASSTYLGLAGGSSYEQYF. The CDR3 DNA is TGTGCCAGCAGCACTTATTTGGGACTAGCGGGCGGGAGCTCCTACGAGCAGTACTTC. The chain recombines TRBV11-2 with TRBJ2-7; 12 bases fit TRBD2. J lost 0 bases, V lost 5 bases, and 14 bases had no gene match. Germline CDR1 and CDR2: SGHAT and FQNNGV. CDR3 length equals 19 residues. The full variable domain, rest sourced from reference TRBV11-2 and TRBJ2-7, is EAGVAQSPRYKIIEKRQSVAFWCNPISGHATLYWYQQILGQGPKLLIQFQNNGVVDDSQLPKDRFSAERLKGVDSTLKIQPAKLEDSAVYLCASSTYLGLAGGSSYEQYFGPGTRLTVT.

This chain connects TRBV15 to TRBJ2-1; perhaps D is TRBD1 or TRBD2 (6 bases each). CDR3 length equals 15 residues. The V gene lost 5 bases and the J gene lost 5 bases, with 16 bases spanning the gap. The germline CDR1 and CDR2 sequences are LNHNV and YYDKDF (reference sequence). As DNA, the CDR3 is TGTGCCACCAGCCCAACAGGGACTTACCACAATGAGCAGTTCTTC. Translation: CATSPTGTYHNEQFF.

The sample holds many counts of this clonotype. This chain links TRBV5-1 with TRBJ2-2; no firm D call. Germline V gene data show CDR1 as SGHRS and CDR2 as YFSETQ. The CDR3 spans 14 residues. Deletions cut 6 bases from V and 1 base from J, with 10 bases between. In nucleotides, the CDR3 is TGCGCCAGCACCCTCGACCTGAACACCGGGGAGCTGTTTTTT. This codes for CASTLDLNTGELFF.

This chain connects TRBV29-1 to TRBJ1-4; D ambiguous. Germline V gene lookup returns CDR1 SQVTM and CDR2 ANQGSEA. V was shortened by 0 bases and J by 8 bases, with 1 base between the two germline ends. The CDR3 length is 10 residues. The CDR3 protein is CSVEEEKLFF. The CDR3 region has the DNA TGCAGCGTTGAAGAGGAAAAACTGTTTTTT.

This clonotype was seen only a few times. V is TRBV19 and J is TRBJ2-7; D is tentatively TRBD1 or TRBD2 (5 bases each). CDR1 and CDR2 (germline): LNHDA, SQIVND (reference sequence). V dropped 5 bases and J dropped 2 bases, with 10 bases sitting between them. The CDR3 extends over 13 amino acids. CDR3 sequence reads: CASSYGTAYEQYF. DNA for the CDR3: TGTGCCAGTAGTTATGGGACGGCCTACGAGCAGTACTTC.

This clonotype was seen many times. V usage is TRBV6-1 and J usage is TRBJ1-1; 7 nucleotides line up with TRBD1. The CDR3 runs 14 residues. J gave up 4 bases and V 6 bases, and 8 bases lay outside the gene matches. Looked up from germline, CDR1 is MNHNS and CDR2 is SASEGT. The CDR3 reads CASREDRSRTEAFF. Written as DNA, the CDR3 is TGTGCCAGCAGAGAGGACAGGAGCCGCACTGAAGCTTTCTTT.